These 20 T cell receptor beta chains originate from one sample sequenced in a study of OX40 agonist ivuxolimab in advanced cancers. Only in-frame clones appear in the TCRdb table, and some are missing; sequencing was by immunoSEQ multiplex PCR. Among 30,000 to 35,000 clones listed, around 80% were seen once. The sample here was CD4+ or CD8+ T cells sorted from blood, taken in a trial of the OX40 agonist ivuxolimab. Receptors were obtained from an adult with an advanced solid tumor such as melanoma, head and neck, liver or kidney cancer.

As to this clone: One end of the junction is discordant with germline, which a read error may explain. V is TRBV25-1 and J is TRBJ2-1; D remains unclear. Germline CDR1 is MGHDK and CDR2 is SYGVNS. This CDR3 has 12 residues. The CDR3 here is CVSRLQLDEQFF. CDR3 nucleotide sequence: TGTGTCAGCAGACTTCAACTCGATGAGCAGTTCTTC.

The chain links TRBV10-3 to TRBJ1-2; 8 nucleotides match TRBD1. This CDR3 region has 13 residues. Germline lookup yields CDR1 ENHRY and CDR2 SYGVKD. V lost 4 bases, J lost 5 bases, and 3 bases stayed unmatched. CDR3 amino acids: CAISGGDRYGYTF. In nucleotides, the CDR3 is TGTGCCATCAGTGGGGGGGACAGGTATGGCTACACCTTC.

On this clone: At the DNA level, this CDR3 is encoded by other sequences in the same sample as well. The DNA for the CDR3 is TGTGCCAGCAGCGTAGGGCAGGGAGGGGTAAACACTGAAGCTTTCTTT. Protein: CASSVGQGGVNTEAFF. The chain combines TRBV9 with TRBJ1-1, with TRBD1 as a possible D gene (5 bases). Germline CDR1 reads SGDLS; CDR2 reads YYNGEE. V lost 0 bases and J 2 bases, leaving 14 bases between the germline ends. This CDR3 spans 16 amino acids. Full variable domain (missing parts from reference TRBV9 and TRBJ1-1): DSGVTQTPKHLITATGQRVTLRCSPRSGDLSVYWYQQSLDQGLQFLIQYYNGEERAKGNILERFSAQQFPDLHSELNLSSLELGDSALYFCASSVGQGGVNTEAFFGQGTRLTVV.

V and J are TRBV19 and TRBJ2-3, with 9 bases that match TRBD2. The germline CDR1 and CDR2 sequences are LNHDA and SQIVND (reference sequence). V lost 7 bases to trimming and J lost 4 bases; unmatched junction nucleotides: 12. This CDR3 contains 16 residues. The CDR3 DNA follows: TGTGCCAGTAAGAGGGTTGGTAGCGGGGGTCCAGATACGCAGTATTTT. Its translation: CASKRVGSGGPDTQYF.

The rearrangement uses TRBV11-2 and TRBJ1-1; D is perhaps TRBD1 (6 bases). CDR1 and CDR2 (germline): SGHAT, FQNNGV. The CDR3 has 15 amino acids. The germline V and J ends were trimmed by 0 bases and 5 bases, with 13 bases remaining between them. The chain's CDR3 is CASSLEPGANTEAFF. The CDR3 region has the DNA TGTGCCAGCAGCTTAGAGCCGGGGGCGAATACTGAAGCTTTCTTT.

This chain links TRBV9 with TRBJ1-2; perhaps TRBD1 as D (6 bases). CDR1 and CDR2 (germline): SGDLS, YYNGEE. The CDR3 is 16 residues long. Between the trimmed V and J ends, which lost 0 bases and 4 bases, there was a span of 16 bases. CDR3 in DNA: TGTGCCAGCAGCGTAGGGGGACACGTAGGGGTCTATGGCTACACCTTC. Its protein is CASSVGGHVGVYGYTF. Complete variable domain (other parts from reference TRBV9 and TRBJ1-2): DSGVTQTPKHLITATGQRVTLRCSPRSGDLSVYWYQQSLDQGLQFLIQYYNGEERAKGNILERFSAQQFPDLHSELNLSSLELGDSALYFCASSVGGHVGVYGYTFGSGTRLTVV.

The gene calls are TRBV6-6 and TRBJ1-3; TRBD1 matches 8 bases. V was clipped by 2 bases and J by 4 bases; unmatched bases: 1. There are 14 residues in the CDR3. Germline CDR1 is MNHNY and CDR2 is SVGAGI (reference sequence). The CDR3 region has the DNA TGTGCCAGCAGTTACAGGACAGGGGGAAACACCATATATTTT. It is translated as CASSYRTGGNTIYF.

CDR3 loop: CASRDRGFDNYGYTF. In DNA, the CDR3 is TGTGCCTCCCGGGACAGGGGCTTCGATAACTATGGCTACACCTTC. The chain carries TRBV19 and TRBJ1-2; 10 nucleotides line up with TRBD1. J lost 1 base, V lost 11 bases, and 10 bases had no gene match. This CDR3 comprises 15 residues. Germline V CDR1 and CDR2: LNHDA, SQIVND (reference sequence).

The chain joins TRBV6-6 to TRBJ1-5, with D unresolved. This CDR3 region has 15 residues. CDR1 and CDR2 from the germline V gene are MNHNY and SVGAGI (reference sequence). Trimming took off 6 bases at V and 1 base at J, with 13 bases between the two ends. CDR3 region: CASSLGLRSNQPQHF. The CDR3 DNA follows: TGTGCCAGCAGCCTAGGACTTCGGAGCAATCAGCCCCAGCATTTT.

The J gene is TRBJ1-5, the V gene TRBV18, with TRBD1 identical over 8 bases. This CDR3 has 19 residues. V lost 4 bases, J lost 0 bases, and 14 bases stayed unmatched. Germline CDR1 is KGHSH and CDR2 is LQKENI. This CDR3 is CASSLIAQGGPYSNQPQHF. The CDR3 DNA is TGTGCCAGCTCACTTATTGCACAGGGGGGACCGTATAGCAATCAGCCCCAGCATTTT.

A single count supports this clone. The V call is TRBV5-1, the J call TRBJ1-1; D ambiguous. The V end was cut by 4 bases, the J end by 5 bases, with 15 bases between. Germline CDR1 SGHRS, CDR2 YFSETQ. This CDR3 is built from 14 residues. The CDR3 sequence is CASSPDRGRTEAFF. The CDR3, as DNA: TGCGCCAGCAGCCCCGATAGAGGGAGGACTGAAGCTTTCTTT.

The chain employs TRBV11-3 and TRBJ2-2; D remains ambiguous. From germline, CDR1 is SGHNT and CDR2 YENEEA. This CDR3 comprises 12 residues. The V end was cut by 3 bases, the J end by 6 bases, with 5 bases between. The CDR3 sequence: CASSFSSGELFF. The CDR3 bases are TGTGCCAGCAGCTTTTCGTCCGGGGAGCTGTTTTTT.

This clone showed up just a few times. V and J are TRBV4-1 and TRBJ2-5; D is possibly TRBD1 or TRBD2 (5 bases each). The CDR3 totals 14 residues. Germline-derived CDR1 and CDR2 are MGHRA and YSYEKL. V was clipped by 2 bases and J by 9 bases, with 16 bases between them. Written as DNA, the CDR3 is TGCGCCAGCAGCCAACTGACAGTCCAAGCGGCCCAGTACTTC. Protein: CASSQLTVQAAQYF.

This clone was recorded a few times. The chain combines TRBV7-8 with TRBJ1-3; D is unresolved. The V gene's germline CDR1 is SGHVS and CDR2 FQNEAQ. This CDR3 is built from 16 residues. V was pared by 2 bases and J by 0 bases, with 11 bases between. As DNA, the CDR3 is TGTGCCAGCAGCTTACGAGGGAGGGCCTCTGGAAACACCATATATTTT. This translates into CASSLRGRASGNTIYF.

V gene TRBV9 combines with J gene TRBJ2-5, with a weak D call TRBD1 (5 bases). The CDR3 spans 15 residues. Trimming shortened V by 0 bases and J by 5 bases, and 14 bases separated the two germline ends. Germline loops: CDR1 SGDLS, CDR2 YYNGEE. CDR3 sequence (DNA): TGTGCCAGCAGCGTAGCGGCAGGGAAGGGGGAGACCCAGTACTTC. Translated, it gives CASSVAAGKGETQYF. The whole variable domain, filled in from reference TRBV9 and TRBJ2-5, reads DSGVTQTPKHLITATGQRVTLRCSPRSGDLSVYWYQQSLDQGLQFLIQYYNGEERAKGNILERFSAQQFPDLHSELNLSSLELGDSALYFCASSVAAGKGETQYFGPGTRLLVL.

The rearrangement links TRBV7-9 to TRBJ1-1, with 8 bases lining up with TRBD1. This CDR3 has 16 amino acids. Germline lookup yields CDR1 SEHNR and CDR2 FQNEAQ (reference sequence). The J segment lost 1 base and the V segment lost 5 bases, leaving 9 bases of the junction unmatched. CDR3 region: CASSPNPGQENTEAFF. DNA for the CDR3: TGTGCCAGCAGCCCTAACCCGGGACAGGAGAACACTGAAGCTTTCTTT.

CDR3 DNA: TGCGCCAGCAGCTTGGACAGGGGGAACACTGAAGCTTTCTTT. Protein: CASSLDRGNTEAFF. The chain joins TRBV5-1 to TRBJ1-1, with 7 bases lining up with TRBD1. This CDR3 is 14 amino acids long. With V trimmed by 0 bases and J by 1 base, 0 bases remained unmatched. The germline gives CDR1 SGHRS, CDR2 YFSETQ.

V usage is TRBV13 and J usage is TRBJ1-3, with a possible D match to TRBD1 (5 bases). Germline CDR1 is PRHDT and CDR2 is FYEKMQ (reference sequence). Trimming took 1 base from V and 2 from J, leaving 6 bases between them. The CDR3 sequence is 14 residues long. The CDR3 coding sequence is TGTGCCAGCAGCTTAGTGGGGGCTGGAAACACCATATATTTT. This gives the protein CASSLVGAGNTIYF.

CDR3 loop: CASKPGQQETQYF. CDR3 coding DNA: TGCGCCAGCAAACCAGGGCAGCAAGAGACCCAGTACTTC. The genes are TRBV5-1 and TRBJ2-5, with D maybe TRBD1 (5 bases). Trimming removed 6 bases from V and 2 bases from J, with 11 bases in between. This CDR3 comprises 13 residues. Germline lookup yields CDR1 SGHRS and CDR2 YFSETQ.

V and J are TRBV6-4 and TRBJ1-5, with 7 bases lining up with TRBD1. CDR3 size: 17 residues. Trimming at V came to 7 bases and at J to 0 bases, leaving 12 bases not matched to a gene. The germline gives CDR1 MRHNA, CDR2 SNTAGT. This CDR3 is CASTLGQPTYSNQPQHF. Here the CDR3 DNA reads TGTGCCAGCACCCTGGGACAGCCAACCTATAGCAATCAGCCCCAGCATTTT.